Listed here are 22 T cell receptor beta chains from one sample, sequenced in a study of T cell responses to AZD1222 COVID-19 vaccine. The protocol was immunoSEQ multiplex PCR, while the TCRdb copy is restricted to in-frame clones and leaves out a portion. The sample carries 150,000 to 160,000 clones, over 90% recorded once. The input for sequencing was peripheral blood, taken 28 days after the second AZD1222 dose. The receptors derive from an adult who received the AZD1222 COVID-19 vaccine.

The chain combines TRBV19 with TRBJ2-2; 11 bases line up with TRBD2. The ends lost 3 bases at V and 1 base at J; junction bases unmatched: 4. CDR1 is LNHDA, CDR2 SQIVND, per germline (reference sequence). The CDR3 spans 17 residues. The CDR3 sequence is CASSIGTSGVNTGELFF. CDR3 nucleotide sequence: TGTGCCAGTAGTATTGGGACTAGCGGTGTGAACACCGGGGAGCTGTTTTTT.

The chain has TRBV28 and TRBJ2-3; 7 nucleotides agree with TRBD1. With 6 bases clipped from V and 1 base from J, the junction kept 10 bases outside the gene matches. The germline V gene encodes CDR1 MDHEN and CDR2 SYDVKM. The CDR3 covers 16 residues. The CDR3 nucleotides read TGTGCCAGCAGCATTACCGGGACAGCCCGCACAGATACGCAGTATTTT. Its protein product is CASSITGTARTDTQYF.

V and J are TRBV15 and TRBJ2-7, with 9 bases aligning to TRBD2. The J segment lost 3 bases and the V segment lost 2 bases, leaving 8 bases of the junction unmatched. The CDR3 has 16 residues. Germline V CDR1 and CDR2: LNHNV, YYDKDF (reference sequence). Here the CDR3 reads CATSRRPAGGVYEQYF. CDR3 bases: TGTGCCACCAGCAGACGACCAGCGGGAGGCGTCTACGAGCAGTACTTC. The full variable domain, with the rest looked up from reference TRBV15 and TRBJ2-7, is DAMVIQNPRYQVTQFGKPVTLSCSQTLNHNVMYWYQQKSSQAPKLLFHYYDKDFNNEADTPDNFQSRRPNTSFCFLDIRSPGLGDTAMYLCATSRRPAGGVYEQYFGPGTRLTVT.

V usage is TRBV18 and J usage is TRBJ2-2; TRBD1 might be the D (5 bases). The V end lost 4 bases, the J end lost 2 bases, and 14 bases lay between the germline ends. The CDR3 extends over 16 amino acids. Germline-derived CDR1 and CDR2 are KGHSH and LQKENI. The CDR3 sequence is CASSRATGYNTGELFF. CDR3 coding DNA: TGTGCCAGCTCACGCGCTACAGGTTATAACACCGGGGAGCTGTTTTTT.

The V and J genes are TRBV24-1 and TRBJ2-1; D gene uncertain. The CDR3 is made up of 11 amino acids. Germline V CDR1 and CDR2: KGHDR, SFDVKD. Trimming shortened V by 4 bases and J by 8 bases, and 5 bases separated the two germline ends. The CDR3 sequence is CATSEGDEQFF. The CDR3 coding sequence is TGTGCCACCAGTGAAGGCGATGAGCAGTTCTTC.

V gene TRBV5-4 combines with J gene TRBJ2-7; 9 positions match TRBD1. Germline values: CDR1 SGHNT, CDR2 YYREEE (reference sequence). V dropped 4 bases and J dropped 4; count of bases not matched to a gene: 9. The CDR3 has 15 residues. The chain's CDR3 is CASSAPGQGVYEQYF. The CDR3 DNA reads TGTGCCAGCAGCGCGCCGGGACAGGGTGTTTACGAGCAGTACTTC.

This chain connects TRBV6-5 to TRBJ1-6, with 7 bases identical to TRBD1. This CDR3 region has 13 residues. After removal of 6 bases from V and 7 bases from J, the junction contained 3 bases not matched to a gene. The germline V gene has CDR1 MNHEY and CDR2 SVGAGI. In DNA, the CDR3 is TGTGCCAGCAGGACAGGGACCAATTCACCCCTCCACTTT. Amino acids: CASRTGTNSPLHF.

CDR3 loop: CASSPPVGQGRTEAFF. The CDR3 nucleotides read TGTGCCAGCTCACCACCGGTAGGGCAGGGGAGAACTGAAGCTTTCTTT. The chain recombines TRBV18 with TRBJ1-1, with D maybe TRBD1 (6 bases). In germline, CDR1 is KGHSH, CDR2 LQKENI. Trimming stripped 0 bases from V and 5 bases from J, with 16 bases between. This CDR3 contains 16 residues. Full variable domain (outside the CDR3, taken from reference TRBV18 and TRBJ1-1): NAGVMQNPRHLVRRRGQEARLRCSPMKGHSHVYWYRQLPEEGLKFMVYLQKENIIDESGMPKERFSAEFPKEGPSILRIQQVVRGDSAAYFCASSPPVGQGRTEAFFGQGTRLTVV.

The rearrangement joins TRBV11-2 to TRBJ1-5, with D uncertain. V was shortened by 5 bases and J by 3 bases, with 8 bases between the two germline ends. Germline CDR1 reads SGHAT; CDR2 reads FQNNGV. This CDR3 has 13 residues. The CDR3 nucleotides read TGTGCCAGCAGCCCGGGGAACAATCAGCCCCAGCATTTT. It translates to CASSPGNNQPQHF.

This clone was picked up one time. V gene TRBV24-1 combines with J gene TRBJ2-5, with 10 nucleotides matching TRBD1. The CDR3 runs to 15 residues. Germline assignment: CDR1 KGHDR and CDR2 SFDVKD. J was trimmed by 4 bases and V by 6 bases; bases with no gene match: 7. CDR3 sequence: CATSTRDRGAETQYF. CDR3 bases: TGTGCCACCAGTACCAGGGACAGGGGTGCAGAGACCCAGTACTTC.

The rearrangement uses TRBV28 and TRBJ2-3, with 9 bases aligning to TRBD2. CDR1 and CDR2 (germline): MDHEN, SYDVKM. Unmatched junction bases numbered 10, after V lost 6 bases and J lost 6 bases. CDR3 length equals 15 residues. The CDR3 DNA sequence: TGTGCCAGCAGAAAATTAGCGGGAGTTTCGGATACGCAGTATTTT. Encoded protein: CASRKLAGVSDTQYF.

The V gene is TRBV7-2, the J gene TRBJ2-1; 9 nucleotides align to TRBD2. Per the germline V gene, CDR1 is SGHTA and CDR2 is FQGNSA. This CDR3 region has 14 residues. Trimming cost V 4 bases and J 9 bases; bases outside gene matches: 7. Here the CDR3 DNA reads TGTGCCAGCAGCTCCTGGACTAGCGTGGCTGAGCAGTTCTTC. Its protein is CASSSWTSVAEQFF.

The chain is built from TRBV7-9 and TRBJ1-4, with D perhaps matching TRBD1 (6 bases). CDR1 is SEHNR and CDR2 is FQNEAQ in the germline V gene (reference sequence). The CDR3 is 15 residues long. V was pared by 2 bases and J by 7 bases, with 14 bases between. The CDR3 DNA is TGTGCCAGCAGCTTACAAGGGACCAGGGGTGAAAAACTGTTTTTT. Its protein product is CASSLQGTRGEKLFF. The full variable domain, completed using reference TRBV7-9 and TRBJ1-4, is DTGVSQNPRHKITKRGQNVTFRCDPISEHNRLYWYRQTLGQGPEFLTYFQNEAQLEKSRLLSDRFSAERPKGSFSTLEIQRTEQGDSAMYLCASSLQGTRGEKLFFGSGTQLSVL.

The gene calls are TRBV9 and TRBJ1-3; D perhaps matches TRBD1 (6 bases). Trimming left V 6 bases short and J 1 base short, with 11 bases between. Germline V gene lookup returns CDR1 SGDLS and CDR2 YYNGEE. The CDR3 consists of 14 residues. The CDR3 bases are TGTGCCAGCACCCCGACAGGTTCTGGAAACACCATATATTTT. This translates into CASTPTGSGNTIYF.

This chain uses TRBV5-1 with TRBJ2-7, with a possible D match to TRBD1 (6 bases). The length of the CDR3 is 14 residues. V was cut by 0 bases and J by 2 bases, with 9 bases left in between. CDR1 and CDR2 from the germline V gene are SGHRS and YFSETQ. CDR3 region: CASSLAGATYEQYF. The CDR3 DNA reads TGCGCCAGCAGCTTGGCAGGGGCGACCTACGAGCAGTACTTC.

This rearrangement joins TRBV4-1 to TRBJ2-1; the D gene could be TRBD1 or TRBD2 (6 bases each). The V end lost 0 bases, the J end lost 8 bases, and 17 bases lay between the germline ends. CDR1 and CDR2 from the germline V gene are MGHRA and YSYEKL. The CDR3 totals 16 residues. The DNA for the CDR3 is TGCGCCAGCAGCCAAGATCGGGGAGGCAGGGGCTATGAGCAGTTCTTC. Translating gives CASSQDRGGRGYEQFF.

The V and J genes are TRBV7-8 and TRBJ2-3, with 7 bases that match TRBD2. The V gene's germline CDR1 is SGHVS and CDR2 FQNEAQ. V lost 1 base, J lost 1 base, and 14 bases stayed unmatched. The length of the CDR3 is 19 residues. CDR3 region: CASSLGFVGELAGTDTQYF. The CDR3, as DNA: TGTGCCAGCAGCTTAGGGTTCGTGGGGGAGCTAGCGGGCACAGATACGCAGTATTTT.

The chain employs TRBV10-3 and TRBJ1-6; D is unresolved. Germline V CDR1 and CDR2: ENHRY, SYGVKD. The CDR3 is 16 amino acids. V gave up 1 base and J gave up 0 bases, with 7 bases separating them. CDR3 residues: CAISELGNSYNSPLHF. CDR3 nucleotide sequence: TGTGCCATCAGTGAGTTGGGGAACTCCTATAATTCACCCCTCCACTTT.

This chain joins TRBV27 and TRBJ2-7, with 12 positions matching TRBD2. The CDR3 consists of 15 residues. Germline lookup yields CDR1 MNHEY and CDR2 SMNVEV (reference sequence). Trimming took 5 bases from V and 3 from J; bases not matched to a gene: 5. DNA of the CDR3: TGTGCCAGCAGTCGGACTAGCGGGGCCCTCTACGAGCAGTACTTC. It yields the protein CASSRTSGALYEQYF.

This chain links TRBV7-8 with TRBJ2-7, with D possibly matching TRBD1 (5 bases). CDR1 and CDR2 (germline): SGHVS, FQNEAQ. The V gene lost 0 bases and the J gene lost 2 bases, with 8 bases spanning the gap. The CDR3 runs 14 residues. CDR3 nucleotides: TGTGCCAGCAGCTTAGCGACAGCTACCTACGAGCAGTACTTC. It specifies CASSLATATYEQYF.

The CDR3 loop is CASSWAGLANTGELFF. CDR3 bases: TGTGCCAGCAGCTGGGCGGGACTAGCGAACACCGGGGAGCTGTTTTTT. The gene calls are TRBV5-8 and TRBJ2-2, with 8 bases that match TRBD2. Trimming at V came to 3 bases and at J to 0 bases, leaving 4 bases not matched to a gene. The CDR3 sequence is 16 residues long. The germline V gene encodes CDR1 SGHTS and CDR2 YDEGEE.

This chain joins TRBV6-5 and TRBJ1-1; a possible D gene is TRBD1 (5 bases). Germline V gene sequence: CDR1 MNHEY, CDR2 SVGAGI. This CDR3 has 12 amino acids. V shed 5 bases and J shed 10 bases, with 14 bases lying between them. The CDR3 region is CASSRTAGGAFF. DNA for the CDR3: TGTGCCAGCAGTCGGACGGCCGGGGGAGCTTTCTTT.